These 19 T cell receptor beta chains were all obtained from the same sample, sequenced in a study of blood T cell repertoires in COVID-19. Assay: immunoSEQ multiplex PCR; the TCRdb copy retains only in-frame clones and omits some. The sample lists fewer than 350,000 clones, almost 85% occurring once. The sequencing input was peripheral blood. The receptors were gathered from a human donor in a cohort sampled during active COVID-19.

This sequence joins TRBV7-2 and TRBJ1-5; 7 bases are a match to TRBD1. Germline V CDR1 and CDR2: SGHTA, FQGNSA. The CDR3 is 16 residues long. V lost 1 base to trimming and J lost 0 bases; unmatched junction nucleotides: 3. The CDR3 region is CASSLDRGYSNQPQHF. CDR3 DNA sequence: TGTGCCAGCAGCTTAGACAGGGGATATAGCAATCAGCCCCAGCATTTT.

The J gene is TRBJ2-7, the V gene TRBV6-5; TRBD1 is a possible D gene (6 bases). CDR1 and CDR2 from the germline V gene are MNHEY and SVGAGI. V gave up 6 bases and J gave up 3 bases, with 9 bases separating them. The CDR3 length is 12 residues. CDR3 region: CASSDRFYEQYF. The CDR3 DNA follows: TGTGCCAGCAGCGACAGGTTCTACGAGCAGTACTTC.

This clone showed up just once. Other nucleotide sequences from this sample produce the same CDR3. The CDR3 nucleotides are TGTGCCAGCAGCCCCAGGGTGAACACTGAAGCTTTCTTT. This sequence encodes CASSPRVNTEAFF. The chain has TRBV11-1 and TRBJ1-1; D perhaps matches TRBD1 (5 bases). The CDR3 is made up of 13 amino acids. CDR1 SGHAT and CDR2 FQDESV come from the germline V gene (reference sequence). Deletions cut 5 bases from V and 0 bases from J, with 7 bases between. Supplemented by reference TRBV11-1 and TRBJ1-1, the full variable domain reads EAEVAQSPRYKITEKSQAVAFWCDPISGHATLYWYRQILGQGPELLVQFQDESVVDDSQLPKDRFSAERLKGVDSTLKIQPAELGDSAMYLCASSPRVNTEAFFGQGTRLTVV.

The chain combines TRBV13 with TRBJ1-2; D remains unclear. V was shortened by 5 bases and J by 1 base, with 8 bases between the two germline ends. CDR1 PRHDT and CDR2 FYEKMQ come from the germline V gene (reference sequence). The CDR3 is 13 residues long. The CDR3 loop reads CASSVGHNYGYTF. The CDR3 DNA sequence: TGTGCCAGCAGCGTTGGCCATAACTATGGCTACACCTTC.

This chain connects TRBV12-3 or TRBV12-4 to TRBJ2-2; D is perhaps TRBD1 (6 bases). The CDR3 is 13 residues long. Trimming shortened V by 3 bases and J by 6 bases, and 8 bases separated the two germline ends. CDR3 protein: CASSFWGPGELFF. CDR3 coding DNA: TGTGCCAGCAGTTTTTGGGGGCCCGGGGAGCTGTTTTTT.

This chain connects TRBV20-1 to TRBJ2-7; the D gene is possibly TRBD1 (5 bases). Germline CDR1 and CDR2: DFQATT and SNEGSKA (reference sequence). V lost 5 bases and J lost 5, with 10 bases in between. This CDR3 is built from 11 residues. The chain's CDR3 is CSAPRVDEQYF. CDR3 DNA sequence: TGCAGTGCTCCCAGGGTCGACGAGCAGTACTTC.

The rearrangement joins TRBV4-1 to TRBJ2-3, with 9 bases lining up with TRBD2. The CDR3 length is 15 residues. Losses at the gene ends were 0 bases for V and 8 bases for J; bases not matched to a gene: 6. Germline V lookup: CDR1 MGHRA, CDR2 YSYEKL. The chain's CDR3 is CASSQELRGGATQYF. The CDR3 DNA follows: TGCGCCAGCAGCCAAGAACTCCGCGGGGGGGCTACGCAGTATTTT.

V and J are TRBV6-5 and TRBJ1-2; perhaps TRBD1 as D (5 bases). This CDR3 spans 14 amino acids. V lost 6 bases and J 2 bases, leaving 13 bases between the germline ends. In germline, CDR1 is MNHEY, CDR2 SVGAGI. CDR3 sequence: CASRQQAGNYGYTF. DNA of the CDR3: TGTGCCAGCAGGCAACAGGCAGGCAACTATGGCTACACCTTC.

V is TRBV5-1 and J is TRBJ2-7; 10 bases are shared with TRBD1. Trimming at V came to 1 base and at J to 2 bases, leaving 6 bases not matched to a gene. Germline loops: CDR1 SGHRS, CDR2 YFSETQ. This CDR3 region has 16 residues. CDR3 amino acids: CASSLLGQGTTYEQYF. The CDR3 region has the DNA TGCGCCAGCAGCTTGTTGGGACAGGGGACAACCTACGAGCAGTACTTC.

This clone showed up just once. CDR3 sequence reads: CAWSAGVSYNEQFF. In nucleotides, the CDR3 is TGTGCCTGGAGTGCCGGGGTCTCATACAATGAGCAGTTCTTC. The V gene is TRBV30, the J gene TRBJ2-1; weak D call: TRBD2 (5 bases). Trimming took 1 base from V and 4 from J, leaving 11 bases between them. CDR1 GTSNPN and CDR2 SVGIG come from the germline V gene (reference sequence). The CDR3 runs to 14 residues.

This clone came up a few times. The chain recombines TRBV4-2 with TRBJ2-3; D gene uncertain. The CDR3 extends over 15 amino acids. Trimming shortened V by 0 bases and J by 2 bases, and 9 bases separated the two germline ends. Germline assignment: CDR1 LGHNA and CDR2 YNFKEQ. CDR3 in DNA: TGTGCCAGCAGCCAAGATTCCCCTATCACAGATACGCAGTATTTT. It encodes CASSQDSPITDTQYF.

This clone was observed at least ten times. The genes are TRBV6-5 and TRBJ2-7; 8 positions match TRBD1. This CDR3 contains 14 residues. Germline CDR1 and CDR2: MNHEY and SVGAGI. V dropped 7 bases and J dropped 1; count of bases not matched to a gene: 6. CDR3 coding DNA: TGTGCCAGCACAGGGACAGGAGGGTCCTACGAGCAGTACTTC. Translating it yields CASTGTGGSYEQYF.

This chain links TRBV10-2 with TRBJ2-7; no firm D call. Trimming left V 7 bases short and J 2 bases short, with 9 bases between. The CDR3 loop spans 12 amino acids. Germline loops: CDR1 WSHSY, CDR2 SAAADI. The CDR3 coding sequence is TGCGCCAGCAACAGACCTCCCTACGAGCAGTACTTC. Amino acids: CASNRPPYEQYF.

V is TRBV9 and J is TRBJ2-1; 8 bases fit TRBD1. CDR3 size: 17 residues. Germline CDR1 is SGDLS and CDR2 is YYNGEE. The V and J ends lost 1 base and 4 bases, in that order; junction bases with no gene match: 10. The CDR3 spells CASSVSWVGQGYNEQFF. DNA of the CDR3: TGTGCCAGCAGCGTAAGTTGGGTAGGACAGGGATACAATGAGCAGTTCTTC. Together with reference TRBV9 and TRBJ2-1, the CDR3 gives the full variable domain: DSGVTQTPKHLITATGQRVTLRCSPRSGDLSVYWYQQSLDQGLQFLIQYYNGEERAKGNILERFSAQQFPDLHSELNLSSLELGDSALYFCASSVSWVGQGYNEQFFGPGTRLTVL.

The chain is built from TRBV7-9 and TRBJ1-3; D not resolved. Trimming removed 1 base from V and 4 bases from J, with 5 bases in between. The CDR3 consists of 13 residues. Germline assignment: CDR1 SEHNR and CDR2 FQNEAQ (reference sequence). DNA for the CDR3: TGTGCCAGCAGCTTAGACGAGGGAAACACCATATATTTT. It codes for CASSLDEGNTIYF.

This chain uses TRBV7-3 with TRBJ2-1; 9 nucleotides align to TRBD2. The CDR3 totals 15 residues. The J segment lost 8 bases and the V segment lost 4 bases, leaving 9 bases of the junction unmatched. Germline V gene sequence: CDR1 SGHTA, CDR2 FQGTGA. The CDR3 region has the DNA TGTGCCAGCAGCTCCCAGGCGGGGGGGCCCGATGAGCAGTTCTTC. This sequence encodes CASSSQAGGPDEQFF.

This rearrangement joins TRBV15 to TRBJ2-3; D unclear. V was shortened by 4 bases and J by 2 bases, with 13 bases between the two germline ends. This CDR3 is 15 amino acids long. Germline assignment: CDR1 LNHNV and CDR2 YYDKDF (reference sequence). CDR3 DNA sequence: TGTGCCACCAGCACCCTAGAGACCACCACAGATACGCAGTATTTT. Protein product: CATSTLETTTDTQYF. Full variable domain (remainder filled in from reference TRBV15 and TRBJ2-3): DAMVIQNPRYQVTQFGKPVTLSCSQTLNHNVMYWYQQKSSQAPKLLFHYYDKDFNNEADTPDNFQSRRPNTSFCFLDIRSPGLGDTAMYLCATSTLETTTDTQYFGPGTRLTVL.

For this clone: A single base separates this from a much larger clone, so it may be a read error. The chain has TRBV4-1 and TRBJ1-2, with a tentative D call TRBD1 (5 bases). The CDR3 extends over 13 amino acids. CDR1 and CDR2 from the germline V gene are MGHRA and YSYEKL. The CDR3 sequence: CTSSQDLRQGYTF. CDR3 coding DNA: TGCACCAGCAGCCAAGATTTAAGACAGGGCTACACCTTC.

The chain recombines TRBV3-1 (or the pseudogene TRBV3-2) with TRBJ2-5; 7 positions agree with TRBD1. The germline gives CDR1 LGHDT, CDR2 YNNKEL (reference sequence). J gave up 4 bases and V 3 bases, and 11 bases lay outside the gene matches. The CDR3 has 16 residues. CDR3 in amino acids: CASSHQRPRGPETQYF. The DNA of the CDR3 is TGTGCCAGCAGCCATCAGCGGCCAAGGGGGCCAGAGACCCAGTACTTC.